The T cell receptor (beta chain) under discussion was sequenced for a study of shared clonotypes between healthy human individuals. Per germline, CDR1 SNHLY and CDR2 FYNNEI. Trimming at V came to 8 bases and at J to 2 bases, leaving 8 bases not matched to a gene. The CDR3 has 14 amino acids. Using immunoSEQ multiplex PCR, the repertoire was profiled, and TCRdb retains in-frame clones only, with some absent. Here the sample spans millions of clones, approximately 95% being singletons. Naive CD8 cells, CD45RO-negative and positively selected for CCR7, excluded terminally differentiated effector memory CD45RA+ cells.

Sequenced sample: naive CD8+ T cells sorted from blood. The clonotype was recovered from a man between 18 and 35 years old in good health. The V and J genes are TRBV2 and TRBJ1-1; 7 bases line up with TRBD1. The chain's CDR3 is CASAKGQFNTEAFF. The CDR3, as DNA: TGTGCCAGCGCGAAGGGACAGTTTAACACTGAAGCTTTCTTT.